The 7 T cell receptor beta chains presented below share a single source sample, sequenced in a study of T cell repertoires in cytomegalovirus infection. Their cognate antigens are unknown. Each CDR3 protein gets one entry after TCRdb re-called the reads with MiXCR. In the table there are approximately 300,000 distinct CDR3 sequences, roughly 25% of which are singletons. The material was cultured PBMCs, obtained from culture after CMV antigen stimulation. The receptors originated from a human donor in good health (CMV status not recorded). Some clones in this sample may be carry-over from other donors' samples.

The rearrangement joins TRBV30 to TRBJ2-3; 10 bases agree with TRBD2. The CDR3 extends over 12 amino acids. Germline V lookup: CDR1 GTSNPN, CDR2 SVGIG (reference sequence). J was trimmed by 6 bases and V by 5 bases; bases with no gene match: 2. The CDR3 DNA follows: TGTGCCTGGGGGACTAGCGTGGATACGCAGTATTTT. Translating it yields CAWGTSVDTQYF.

The CDR3 nucleotides are TGTGCCAGCAGCCACGCCCTAGCCCTTCCGGGTGATGAGCAGTTCTTC. This sequence encodes CASSHALALPGDEQFF. The chain combines TRBV7-6 with TRBJ2-1; the D gene is possibly TRBD2 (5 bases). The V end was cut by 5 bases, the J end by 8 bases, with 22 bases between. Germline assignment: CDR1 SGHVS and CDR2 FNYEAQ. The CDR3 totals 16 residues.

This clonotype was seen a few times. The V and J genes are TRBV7-2 and TRBJ2-1; D remains ambiguous. Germline CDR1 is SGHTA and CDR2 is FQGNSA. The V end was cut by 5 bases, the J end by 0 bases, with 8 bases between. The CDR3 is 14 amino acids. Here the CDR3 DNA reads TGTGCCAGCAGCATCAGTTCCTCCTACAATGAGCAGTTCTTC. This encodes CASSISSSYNEQFF.

This clonotype was picked up a small number of times. The chain couples TRBV7-2 to TRBJ1-2, with D maybe TRBD1 (5 bases). This CDR3 is 14 amino acids long. CDR1 is SGHTA and CDR2 is FQGNSA in the germline V gene. V was trimmed by 5 bases and J by 7 bases, leaving 17 bases between them. In DNA, the CDR3 is TGTGCCAGCAGCCCAACCCTGGGAGGGGTTGGCTACACCTTC. Protein product: CASSPTLGGVGYTF.

This clonotype was picked up many times. The chain combines TRBV6-2 or TRBV6-3 with TRBJ2-3; no clear D. V was shortened by 2 bases and J by 2 bases, with 14 bases between the two germline ends. Germline V lookup: CDR1 MNHEY, CDR2 SVGEGT. This CDR3 has 16 amino acids. The CDR3 coding sequence is TGTGCCAGCAGTTACAACGTTAGGGCCGTCACAGATACGCAGTATTTT. As protein: CASSYNVRAVTDTQYF.

This rearrangement joins TRBV20-1 to TRBJ2-3, with 11 bases lining up with TRBD2. Looked up from germline, CDR1 is DFQATT and CDR2 is SNEGSKA (reference sequence). V dropped 6 bases and J dropped 2; count of bases not matched to a gene: 7. CDR3 length: 15 amino acids. For the CDR3, the DNA is TGCAGTGCCAATCCGGGACTAGCGGACACAGATACGCAGTATTTT. Amino acids: CSANPGLADTDTQYF.

The V call is TRBV5-6, the J call TRBJ2-1; 14 bases fit TRBD2. This CDR3 contains 16 residues. The junction had 9 bases not matched to a gene; V was cut back by 3 bases and J by 10 bases. The germline gives CDR1 SGHDT, CDR2 YYEEEE. CDR3 amino acids: CASSYPGLAGVGEQFF. DNA for the CDR3: TGTGCCAGCAGCTACCCGGGACTAGCGGGAGTCGGGGAGCAGTTCTTC.